The 32 T cell receptor beta chains listed next were all sequenced from one sample in a study of T cells expressing NK-cell markers. With the 5' RACE reads reprocessed, TCRdb shows one record per CDR3 protein and no DNA. This sample's table reports about 460,000 distinct CDR3 sequences. Input material: blood T cells: a sorted CD56 or NKG2C T cell subset, CD4+ or CD8+ T cells, or bulk PBMC T cells (not recorded which). These receptors came from a woman aged 45-65 years in good health.

This sequence joins TRBV12-3 or TRBV12-4 and TRBJ2-5. The CDR3 runs to 15 residues. CDR3 sequence reads: CASSSGKRVQETQYF.

The genes are TRBV27 and TRBJ2-3; TCRdb selects TRBD2, and the lack of DNA leaves this call unchecked. Germline V gene sequence: CDR1 MNHEY, CDR2 SMNVEV (reference sequence). The CDR3 is 16 residues long. The CDR3 sequence is CASSLEAGYRADTQYF.

The chain uses TRBV29-1 and TRBJ1-4; TCRdb names TRBD1, which stays unverified in the absence of DNA. The germline V gene encodes CDR1 SQVTM and CDR2 ANQGSEA. This CDR3 has 14 amino acids. The CDR3: CSHRELRGNEKLFF.

This chain links TRBV28 with TRBJ2-1; TCRdb's assignment of TRBD1 cannot be checked, as there is no DNA. This CDR3 is built from 14 residues. Looked up from germline, CDR1 is MDHEN and CDR2 is SYDVKM. CDR3 amino acids: CASSLGDRGPRQFF.

This chain links TRBV27 with TRBJ2-3. The germline V gene has CDR1 MNHEY and CDR2 SMNVEV (reference sequence). This CDR3 has 11 residues. This CDR3 is CARPESDTQYF.

The chain uses TRBV5-1 and TRBJ2-2; TCRdb indicates TRBD1, and absent DNA this call remains unverified. This CDR3 comprises 15 residues. Germline values: CDR1 SGHRS, CDR2 YFSETQ. CDR3 sequence: CASSKDRKNTGELFF. Using reference TRBV5-1 and TRBJ2-2 for the parts outside the CDR3, the full variable domain is KAGVTQTPRYLIKTRGQQVTLSCSPISGHRSVSWYQQTPGQGLQFLFEYFSETQRNKGNFPGRFSGRQFSNSRSEMNVSTLELGDSALYLCASSKDRKNTGELFFGEGSRLTVL.

V is TRBV11-3 and J is TRBJ2-1; TCRdb designates TRBD2, a call that cannot be tested without DNA. The CDR3 runs 17 residues. Per germline, CDR1 SGHNT and CDR2 YENEEA. CDR3 amino acids: CASSPGVGLAGVNEQFF.

V is TRBV30 and J is TRBJ2-3; TCRdb proposes TRBD1, but this gene call is untestable without DNA. Germline values: CDR1 GTSNPN, CDR2 SVGIG (reference sequence). CDR3 length equals 13 residues. CDR3 amino acids: CAWRDRGIDTQYF.

This chain links TRBV20-1 with TRBJ2-3; the D call from TCRdb, TRBD1, cannot be confirmed without DNA. The CDR3 length is 11 residues. Germline CDR1 DFQATT, CDR2 SNEGSKA (reference sequence). CDR3 protein: CSAETGLTQYF.

The rearrangement links TRBV5-5 to TRBJ1-2. CDR1 is SGHKS, CDR2 YYEKEE, per germline (reference sequence). This CDR3 spans 14 amino acids. The CDR3 here is CASSFLGEDYGYTF.

This rearrangement joins TRBV6-5 to TRBJ2-2; TCRdb selects TRBD1, and the lack of DNA leaves this call unchecked. The CDR3 is 17 residues long. Germline V gene lookup returns CDR1 MNHEY and CDR2 SVGAGI. CDR3 sequence: CASRLLGRGTNTGELFF.

The chain joins TRBV18 to TRBJ2-2; TCRdb names TRBD2, which stays unverified in the absence of DNA. The CDR3 has 20 amino acids. Germline CDR1 is KGHSH and CDR2 is LQKENI. CDR3 sequence: CASSTLAGDATTMNTGELFF.

The chain carries TRBV28 and TRBJ2-6; the TCRdb call, TRBD1, lacks DNA for checking. From germline, CDR1 is MDHEN and CDR2 SYDVKM. The CDR3 sequence is 16 residues long. The CDR3: CASSGQSTIGANVLTF.

V is TRBV2 and J is TRBJ2-4; TCRdb's D gene call, TRBD2, goes unchecked for lack of DNA. Germline CDR1 is SNHLY and CDR2 is FYNNEI. This CDR3 is 15 amino acids long. CDR3 amino acids: CASSAPSGRAGIQYF.

The V gene is TRBV5-1, the J gene TRBJ2-2; TCRdb selects TRBD1, and the lack of DNA leaves this call unchecked. The CDR3 consists of 18 residues. Per germline, CDR1 SGHRS and CDR2 YFSETQ. CDR3 sequence: CASSSRRIRDRGRGELFF.

The V and J genes are TRBV3-1 and TRBJ2-5; TCRdb lists TRBD2, though no DNA is available to test this call. This CDR3 is 15 amino acids long. The germline CDR1 and CDR2 sequences are LGHDT and YNNKEL (reference sequence). CDR3: CASSQASGMEETQYF.

This chain links TRBV12-3 or TRBV12-4 with TRBJ2-5. The length of the CDR3 is 14 residues. CDR3 loop: CASSLSRRDGTQYF.

The chain combines TRBV29-1 with TRBJ2-3. The length of the CDR3 is 13 residues. Germline V gene lookup returns CDR1 SQVTM and CDR2 ANQGSEA. The CDR3 reads CSVASPSTDTQYF.

The chain couples TRBV5-1 to TRBJ2-7; TCRdb selects TRBD1, and the lack of DNA leaves this call unchecked. There are 14 residues in the CDR3. From germline, CDR1 is SGHRS and CDR2 YFSETQ. CDR3 amino acids: CASSGQGKRYEQYF.

V usage is TRBV10-1 and J usage is TRBJ2-1; TCRdb lists TRBD2, though no DNA is available to test this call. The CDR3 contains 14 residues. Germline CDR1 and CDR2: WNHNN and SYGVQD (reference sequence). CDR3 amino acids: CASSRTSGGGEQFF.

V and J are TRBV4-1 and TRBJ2-5; TCRdb gives TRBD1 as the D gene, but with no DNA this cannot be confirmed. CDR1 and CDR2 from the germline V gene are MGHRA and YSYEKL. This CDR3 has 13 amino acids. The CDR3 here is CASRDRLGETQYF.

The genes are TRBV6-5 and TRBJ2-1; TCRdb designates TRBD2, a call that cannot be tested without DNA. This CDR3 comprises 15 residues. From germline, CDR1 is MNHEY and CDR2 SVGAGI. The CDR3 reads CASNSALAGVHEQFF.

The V and J genes are TRBV7-7 and TRBJ2-2. CDR3 length: 13 residues. Germline-derived CDR1 and CDR2 are SSHAT and FNYEAQ (reference sequence). CDR3 amino acids: CASSWRSTGELFF.

The CDR3 reads CAISDHGLAGATDTQYF. The gene calls are TRBV10-3 and TRBJ2-3; TCRdb names TRBD2, which stays unverified in the absence of DNA. CDR3 length: 17 residues. The V gene's germline CDR1 is ENHRY and CDR2 SYGVKD.

CDR3 region: CASQPPTANTEAFF. The chain couples TRBV6-5 to TRBJ1-1; there is no DNA to check the TCRdb D call of TRBD1. CDR3 length: 14 amino acids. Germline CDR1 and CDR2: MNHEY and SVGAGI.

This rearrangement joins TRBV5-1 to TRBJ2-1; TCRdb selects TRBD1, and the lack of DNA leaves this call unchecked. Germline assignment: CDR1 SGHRS and CDR2 YFSETQ. This CDR3 comprises 14 residues. The CDR3 spells CASSLEVGLGTQFF.

The chain couples TRBV6-1 to TRBJ1-2. Germline V gives CDR1 MNHNS, CDR2 SASEGT. The CDR3 runs 13 residues. The CDR3 region is CASSEQSTGGYTF.

V and J are TRBV21-1 and TRBJ1-5; as DNA is missing, the TRBD1 call by TCRdb cannot be tested. TRBV21-1 is listed as a pseudogene. This CDR3 region has 16 residues. The CDR3 here is CASSKALTGGRQPQHF.

The J gene is TRBJ2-1, the V gene TRBV29-1; without DNA, the TCRdb call of TRBD2 cannot be checked. The CDR3 spans 14 residues. Germline loops: CDR1 SQVTM, CDR2 ANQGSEA. CDR3 sequence reads: CSAQTSGWVYEQFF.

The chain is built from TRBV15 and TRBJ1-2. The CDR3 runs to 14 residues. Germline lookup yields CDR1 LNHNV and CDR2 YYDKDF (reference sequence). CDR3 region: CATSTSFTNYGYTF.

The V gene is TRBV7-2, the J gene TRBJ1-4; TCRdb indicates TRBD1, and absent DNA this call remains unverified. This CDR3 contains 15 residues. Germline CDR1 is SGHTA and CDR2 is FQGNSA. The CDR3 loop is CASSPRGLLEEKLFF.

V gene TRBV12-3 or TRBV12-4 combines with J gene TRBJ1-1; the D call from TCRdb, TRBD1, cannot be confirmed without DNA. This CDR3 is 13 amino acids long. The CDR3 region is CARPEVTQGEAFF.